This TCR beta chain was profiled in a study of blood T cell repertoires in COVID-19. The V and J ends lost 1 base and 1 base respectively, with 14 bases between them. CDR1 is SEHNR, CDR2 FQNEAQ, per germline (reference sequence). The CDR3 is 17 residues long. Across about two dozen US areas, participants ranged in age from about 18 to 90 years. Authors' analysis steps: Amplification of reference gene primers provided the estimated nucleated cell counts. Using immunoSEQ multiplex PCR, the repertoire was profiled, and TCRdb retains in-frame clones only, with some absent. V and J calls and clone size are copied from that table; D and trimming were computed from the DNA. This sample has about 320,000 clones, with about 85% found just once.

This TCR came from a woman aged 25-40 years who had been exposed to COVID-19. Input material: PBMCs or T cells enriched from blood (not recorded which). The chain uses TRBV7-9 and TRBJ1-5; D is possibly TRBD1 (5 bases). As DNA, the CDR3 is TGTGCCAGCAGCTTAGTACTTCAGGGTACCAGCAATCAGCCCCAGCATTTT. Translated: CASSLVLQGTSNQPQHF. Complete variable domain (other parts from reference TRBV7-9 and TRBJ1-5): DTGVSQNPRHKITKRGQNVTFRCDPISEHNRLYWYRQTLGQGPEFLTYFQNEAQLEKSRLLSDRFSAERPKGSFSTLEIQRTEQGDSAMYLCASSLVLQGTSNQPQHFGDGTRLSIL.